This T cell receptor beta chain was recovered during a study of tumor-infiltrating lymphocytes in primary liver carcinoma. Study-wide context: Every patient in the cohort had a primary liver carcinoma. That carcinoma was treated by surgical resection.

The source of the blood RNA was unsorted whole blood, and germline DNA was extracted as well. The CDR3 contains 14 residues. The germline CDR1 and CDR2 sequences are SNHLY and FYNNEI. V was trimmed by 6 bases and J by 4 bases, leaving 12 bases between them. TCR beta cDNA was prepared out of approximately 470 ng total RNA by means of a constant-region primer. Each TCR beta library was derived from three nested multiplex PCR rounds that employed slightly modified ARM-PCR. The first two PCR rounds used TRBV1-TRBV30 forward primers with a C-beta reverse primer, roughly 10 cycles each. A single record per CDR3 protein comes from TCRdb applying MiXCR to the multiplex PCR reads. The data contain about 200,000 distinct CDR3 sequences, roughly two thirds of them singletons.

Sequenced input: peripheral blood. The rearrangement joins TRBV2 to TRBJ2-2; D is perhaps TRBD1 (7 bases). This sequence was found in a woman aged 55-70 years with primary liver carcinoma and hepatitis B virus infection. DNA for the CDR3: TGTGCCAGCAGGGGGGGACAGATCACCGGGGAGCTGTTTTTT. Its protein product is CASRGGQITGELFF.